The clone carrying this TCR beta chain was seen repeatedly, ten times or more. Its target is unknown. The sample comes from a study of Graves' ophthalmopathy and Graves' hyperthyroidism. Findings and limits, study-wide: Ophthalmopathy versus stable hyperthyroidism: 13-signature model gave 87.88% sensitivity, less than 82% specificity.

Amplification of the TCR beta CDR3 regions used RNA transcripts (as template). RT-PCR with HTBI primers came first, then second-round multiplex PCR. TCRdb fed the multiplex PCR reads into MiXCR, producing one record per CDR3 protein. Of roughly 500,000 distinct CDR3 sequences in the sample, about 15% are singletons; the top ten hold roughly 10%. Uncontrolled infections, other autoimmune diseases, pregnancy or lactation barred patients from enrollment. Orbital computed tomography and thyroid ultrasound, along with TRAb, serum thyroxine and clinical symptoms, underpinned diagnosis. The receptor's source is a woman in her 30s with Graves' ophthalmopathy. The sample was blood.

The CDR3 coding sequence is TGTGCCTGGAGTTCCAGCAATCAGCCCCAGCATTTT. It specifies CAWSSSNQPQHF. This chain links TRBV30 with TRBJ1-5; D is undetermined. Trimming shortened V by 2 bases and J by 1 base, and 3 bases separated the two germline ends. There are 12 residues in the CDR3. CDR1 GTSNPN and CDR2 SVGIG come from the germline V gene (reference sequence).